Shown below are 30 T cell receptor beta chains from a single sample sequenced in a study of glioma-infiltrating T cells. Using RNA template, CDR3s of TCR alpha and beta were amplified with iRepertoire arm-PCR. TCRdb ran MiXCR on the multiplex PCR reads and lists one entry per CDR3 protein. The data contain under 150,000 distinct CDR3 sequences, around 23% of them singletons. Sequenced sample: glioma tissue, nonneoplastic brain tissue, or PBMCs (not recorded which). The origin of the receptors is a human donor with low-grade glioma or glioblastoma, undergoing nonglioma brain surgery, or in good health (not recorded which).

Remarks on this clonotype: Given a much more abundant clone one base away, this may be a read error. This chain uses TRBV6-9 with TRBJ2-3; D gene uncertain. CDR1 is MNHGY and CDR2 is SVAAGI in the germline V gene. This CDR3 has 12 amino acids. Here the CDR3 reads CASSYGVYTKYF. In DNA form, the CDR3 reads TGTGCCAGCAGTTACGGCGTTTATACGAAGTATTTT.

The J gene is TRBJ2-1, the V gene TRBV11-2; D remains ambiguous. Germline lookup yields CDR1 SGHAT and CDR2 FQNNGV. The CDR3 contains 13 residues. Trimming left V 1 base short and J 4 bases short, with 5 bases between. CDR3 sequence reads: CASSLVRYNEQFF. The CDR3 DNA follows: TGTGCCAGCAGCTTAGTCAGATACAATGAGCAGTTCTTC. Based on the CDR3 plus reference TRBV11-2 and TRBJ2-1, the full variable domain is EAGVAQSPRYKIIEKRQSVAFWCNPISGHATLYWYQQILGQGPKLLIQFQNNGVVDDSQLPKDRFSAERLKGVDSTLKIQPAKLEDSAVYLCASSLVRYNEQFFGPGTRLTVL.

Only a few counts were recorded for this clonotype. The chain links TRBV12-3 or TRBV12-4 to TRBJ2-1, with 9 bases matching TRBD2. There are 14 residues in the CDR3. The V segment lost 3 bases and the J segment 10 bases; nucleotides outside the gene matches: 7. CDR3 sequence (DNA): TGTGCCAGCAGTTTGCGACTAGCGGAAAACGAGCAGTTCTTC. It encodes CASSLRLAENEQFF.

This clonotype was seen many times. The chain employs TRBV7-9 and TRBJ1-1; 12 bases line up with TRBD1. Germline V gene data show CDR1 as SEHNR and CDR2 as FQNEAQ (reference sequence). CDR3 size: 15 residues. V gave up 5 bases and J gave up 5 bases; unmatched junction bases: 6. CDR3 DNA sequence: TGTGCCAGCAGCCATCGGGACAGGGGGCGAACTGAAGCTTTCTTT. It is translated as CASSHRDRGRTEAFF.

V gene TRBV7-8 combines with J gene TRBJ2-5, with D unclear. CDR1 is SGHVS, CDR2 FQNEAQ, per germline. The length of the CDR3 is 14 residues. Between the trimmed V and J ends, which lost 1 base and 6 bases, there was a span of 12 bases. CDR3 protein: CASSLDEVAKTQYF. As DNA, the CDR3 is TGTGCCAGCAGCTTAGATGAAGTGGCAAAGACCCAGTACTTC.

This clonotype has a handful of counts. V is TRBV6-1 and J is TRBJ1-6; TRBD1 matches at 7 bases. The J segment lost 7 bases and the V segment lost 6 bases, leaving 9 bases of the junction unmatched. Germline V CDR1 and CDR2: MNHNS, SASEGT. The CDR3 runs to 15 residues. The CDR3 reads CASRTPGQQNSPLHF. The CDR3 DNA is TGTGCCAGCAGGACGCCGGGACAGCAGAATTCACCCCTCCACTTT.

This clonotype was observed a few times. The chain combines TRBV12-3 or TRBV12-4 with TRBJ2-2; 10 nucleotides agree with TRBD1. The CDR3 extends over 14 amino acids. Unmatched junction bases numbered 6, after V lost 7 bases and J lost 7 bases. Written as DNA, the CDR3 is TGTGCCAGCACAAGACAGGGGGCGAGCGGGGAGCTGTTTTTT. Its translation is CASTRQGASGELFF.

This chain links TRBV5-1 with TRBJ2-2; no firm D call. Trimming cost V 1 base and J 1 base, with 8 bases left between them. This CDR3 spans 15 amino acids. The germline gives CDR1 SGHRS, CDR2 YFSETQ. The CDR3 here is CASSLISENTGELFF. In DNA, the CDR3 is TGCGCCAGCAGCTTGATCAGCGAGAACACCGGGGAGCTGTTTTTT.

This clonotype was recorded at least ten times. The CDR3, as DNA: TGTGCCAGCAGTTATTGGGGCAGCTCCTACAATGAGCAGTTCTTC. Its translation is CASSYWGSSYNEQFF. The chain employs TRBV6-2 or TRBV6-3 and TRBJ2-1; TRBD1 might be the D (5 bases). Per germline, CDR1 MNHEY and CDR2 SVGEGT. V was trimmed by 3 bases and J by 0 bases, leaving 9 bases between them. This CDR3 has 15 residues.

This clonotype has ten or more counts. The chain has TRBV7-6 and TRBJ2-1; TRBD2 matches 11 bases. Per germline, CDR1 SGHVS and CDR2 FNYEAQ. The CDR3 loop spans 17 amino acids. The trim removed 1 base at V and 6 bases at J, leaving 8 bases unmatched. CDR3 coding DNA: TGTGCCAGCAGCTTAGTGACCCCTAGCGGGGGGATCAATGAGCAGTTCTTC. Its protein is CASSLVTPSGGINEQFF. Drawing the rest from reference TRBV7-6 and TRBJ2-1, the complete variable domain is GAGVSQSPRYKVTKRGQDVALRCDPISGHVSLYWYRQALGQGPEFLTYFNYEAQQDKSGLPNDRFSAERPEGSISTLTIQRTEQRDSAMYRCASSLVTPSGGINEQFFGPGTRLTVL.

The CDR3 sequence: CASCLAGTPDTQYF. The CDR3 DNA reads as TGTGCCAGCTGCCTAGCTGGGACTCCAGATACGCAGTATTTT. The V gene is TRBV28, the J gene TRBJ2-3; D might be TRBD2 (6 bases). Germline V CDR1 and CDR2: MDHEN, SYDVKM. This CDR3 region has 14 residues. Trimming shortened V by 8 bases and J by 4 bases, and 16 bases separated the two germline ends.

This clonotype appeared a few times. The chain joins TRBV5-5 to TRBJ2-5; possibly TRBD2 for D (6 bases). V was cut by 2 bases and J by 2 bases, with 13 bases left in between. The CDR3 covers 15 residues. Germline CDR1 and CDR2: SGHKS and YYEKEE (reference sequence). Written as DNA, the CDR3 is TGTGCCAGCAGCTTTGCCGGGAGCGCACAAGAGACCCAGTACTTC. Translation: CASSFAGSAQETQYF. The complete variable domain, with remaining parts taken from reference TRBV5-5 and TRBJ2-5, reads DAGVTQSPTHLIKTRGQQVTLRCSPISGHKSVSWYQQVLGQGPQFIFQYYEKEERGRGNFPDRFSARQFPNYSSELNVNALLLGDSALYLCASSFAGSAQETQYFGPGTRLLVL.

The sample holds a few counts of this clonotype. The chain carries TRBV6-4 and TRBJ2-3; 7 nucleotides line up with TRBD2. The CDR3 is 15 amino acids. Germline loops: CDR1 MRHNA, CDR2 SNTAGT. V lost 7 bases to trimming and J lost 0 bases; unmatched junction nucleotides: 7. CDR3 loop: CASTRQRGSTDTQYF. The DNA of the CDR3 is TGTGCCAGCACCCGACAGCGGGGTAGCACAGATACGCAGTATTTT.

At least ten counts were recorded for this clonotype. The J gene is TRBJ1-2, the V gene TRBV27; D not resolved. Deletions cut 4 bases from V and 0 bases from J, with 6 bases between. Per germline, CDR1 MNHEY and CDR2 SMNVEV (reference sequence). The CDR3 has 13 residues. The CDR3 loop reads CASSSPPNYGYTF. For the CDR3, the DNA is TGTGCCAGCAGTTCCCCCCCTAACTATGGCTACACCTTC.

V usage is TRBV12-3 or TRBV12-4 and J usage is TRBJ1-2; 8 bases agree with TRBD1. There are 13 residues in the CDR3. The trim removed 3 bases at V and 7 bases at J, leaving 4 bases unmatched. The CDR3 loop reads CASSFGQGSGYTF. For the CDR3, the DNA is TGTGCCAGCAGTTTCGGACAGGGATCTGGCTACACCTTC.

As for this clonotype: A much bigger clone sits one base away, suggesting this may be a read error. The chain joins TRBV6-5 to TRBJ2-3, with D perhaps matching TRBD2 (5 bases). This CDR3 is built from 17 residues. V was cut by 7 bases and J by 7 bases, with 27 bases left in between. Germline V gene sequence: CDR1 MNHEY, CDR2 SVGAGI. CDR3 protein: CASNPSRGVATTNTQYF. CDR3 coding DNA: TGTGCCAGCAACCCCTCCCGGGGAGTAGCAACGACAAATACGCAGTATTTT.

This clonotype was recorded at least ten times. Here the CDR3 reads CASSGGSTDTQYF. CDR3 DNA sequence: TGTGCCAGCAGCGGGGGAAGCACAGATACGCAGTATTTT. The rearrangement joins TRBV27 to TRBJ2-3; D is perhaps TRBD2 (6 bases). Germline V lookup: CDR1 MNHEY, CDR2 SMNVEV (reference sequence). This CDR3 spans 13 amino acids. V gave up 6 bases and J gave up 0 bases, with 7 bases separating them.

This clonotype appeared many times. V gene TRBV3-1 combines with J gene TRBJ1-1; D remains unclear. Trimming removed 4 bases at V and 0 bases at J, with 6 bases between. Germline CDR1 is LGHDT and CDR2 is YNNKEL (reference sequence). The CDR3 sequence is 13 residues long. As DNA, the CDR3 is TGTGCCAGCAGCCTCGAGCTGAACACTGAAGCTTTCTTT. It specifies CASSLELNTEAFF.

This clonotype was detected only a few times. The CDR3 loop reads CASSQAPSDTQYF. Written as DNA, the CDR3 is TGCGCCAGCAGCCAAGCCCCATCAGATACGCAGTATTTT. The V call is TRBV4-1, the J call TRBJ2-3; D uncertain. CDR1 and CDR2 from the germline V gene are MGHRA and YSYEKL. This CDR3 spans 13 amino acids. With 1 base removed from V and 4 bases from J, the gap between germline ends came to 6 bases.

The gene calls are TRBV3-1 and TRBJ1-2, with 10 bases identical to TRBD1. This CDR3 spans 14 amino acids. V shed 6 bases and J 6 bases; nucleotides not matched to a gene: 7. Per germline, CDR1 LGHDT and CDR2 YNNKEL (reference sequence). CDR3 residues: CASSPVTGGNGYTF. The CDR3 bases are TGTGCCAGCAGTCCTGTGACAGGGGGCAATGGCTACACCTTC.

The chain recombines TRBV20-1 with TRBJ1-2; the match to TRBD1 covers 9 bases. Germline assignment: CDR1 DFQATT and CDR2 SNEGSKA (reference sequence). Trimming removed 5 bases from V and 3 bases from J; junction bases left unmatched: 7. CDR3 length equals 14 residues. The CDR3: CSAARTGEYYGYTF. As DNA, the CDR3 is TGCAGTGCTGCCCGGACAGGGGAATACTATGGCTACACCTTC.

A note on this clonotype: Since a much larger clone is just one base distant, this may be a read error. V gene TRBV6-1 combines with J gene TRBJ1-6; D uncertain. This CDR3 comprises 15 residues. Germline values: CDR1 MNHNS, CDR2 SASEGT. CDR3 in DNA: TGTGCCAGCAGCGACGGGAGACTGAATAATTCACCCCCCCACTTT. The encoded protein is CASSDGRLNNSPPHF.

With respect to this clonotype: Here the CDR3 omits its conserved ending phenylalanine or tryptophan, so a read error is the likely source. The chain links TRBV27 to TRBJ2-1; either TRBD1 or TRBD2 may supply D (6 bases each). V was clipped by 5 bases and J by 0 bases, with 17 bases between them. The CDR3 consists of 17 residues. The germline gives CDR1 MNHEY, CDR2 SMNVEV (reference sequence). The CDR3 here is CASSAGSGGHSYNEQFL. The DNA for the CDR3 is TGTGCCAGCAGTGCCGGGTCTGGGGGGCACTCCTACAATGAGCAGTTCCTC.

This chain uses TRBV2 with TRBJ1-1; possibly TRBD1 for D (5 bases). Per germline, CDR1 SNHLY and CDR2 FYNNEI. V lost 6 bases, J lost 0 bases, and 20 bases lay in between. The CDR3 length is 17 residues. In nucleotides, the CDR3 is TGTGCCAGCAGCCTAGGGGTGGCGCGGGGCATGAACACTGAAGCTTTCTTT. Its translation: CASSLGVARGMNTEAFF.

This clonotype was seen a single time. The chain carries TRBV4-1 and TRBJ2-3, with D possibly being TRBD1 (8 bases). CDR1 is MGHRA, CDR2 YSYEKL, per germline. Trimming left V 4 bases short and J 4 bases short, with 12 bases between. The CDR3 spans 14 residues. The CDR3 sequence: CASSLQGGSDTQYF. CDR3 in DNA: TGCGCCAGCAGCCTACAGGGGGGGTCAGATACGCAGTATTTT.

In this sample, this clonotype turned up a few times. The chain has TRBV28 and TRBJ2-7, with 7 bases lining up with TRBD2. J lost 3 bases, V lost 3 bases, and 5 bases had no gene match. The germline V gene encodes CDR1 MDHEN and CDR2 SYDVKM. The CDR3 spans 14 residues. CDR3 nucleotides: TGTGCCAGCAGTTTTTCCGGGGGGAACTACGAGCAGTACGTC. It is translated as CASSFSGGNYEQYV.

This clonotype was seen many times. The chain links TRBV6-1 to TRBJ1-1, with a possible D match to TRBD1 (5 bases). Trimming shortened V by 6 bases and J by 2 bases, and 13 bases separated the two germline ends. The CDR3 has 14 residues. The V gene's germline CDR1 is MNHNS and CDR2 SASEGT. The CDR3 reads CASRRQKLNTEAFF. The CDR3 DNA is TGTGCCAGCAGAAGACAGAAGTTAAACACTGAAGCTTTCTTT.

V usage is TRBV29-1 and J usage is TRBJ2-1; 10 bases align to TRBD2. CDR3 length equals 14 residues. Trimming at V came to 3 bases and at J to 7 bases, leaving 6 bases not matched to a gene. The germline gives CDR1 SQVTM, CDR2 ANQGSEA. CDR3 residues: CSVDQRGGSNEQFF. In DNA, the CDR3 is TGCAGCGTTGACCAGCGGGGGGGCTCGAATGAGCAGTTCTTC.

At least ten counts were recorded for this clonotype. The chain recombines TRBV28 with TRBJ1-2; TRBD1 agrees at 11 bases. With V trimmed by 6 bases and J by 7 bases, 4 bases remained unmatched. CDR3 size: 13 residues. Germline-derived CDR1 and CDR2 are MDHEN and SYDVKM. The CDR3 nucleotides are TGTGCCAGCAGCCCGGACAGGGGGCTTGGCTACACCTTC. As protein: CASSPDRGLGYTF.

This clonotype was seen at least ten times. The chain has TRBV14 and TRBJ2-1; D is unclear. V was clipped by 1 base and J by 10 bases, with 5 bases between them. This CDR3 has 11 amino acids. CDR1 and CDR2 (germline): SGHDN, FVKESK. As DNA, the CDR3 is TGTGCCAGCAGCCAAGGCCCCGAGCAGTTCTTC. Its protein is CASSQGPEQFF.